A selection of T cell receptor beta chains follows, all from one sample in a study of T cells after yellow fever vaccination. TCRdb re-derived calls from the 5' RACE reads in MiXCR, one entry per CDR3 protein. The sample lists around 140,000 distinct CDR3 sequences; just over 6.5% were seen once. This material consisted of CD4+ T cells sorted from PBMCs, taken 10 days after the yellow fever booster vaccination. The receptor set was obtained from a man younger than 45 who received the YFV17D yellow fever vaccine. CDR3s include the opening cysteine and the closing phenylalanine or tryptophan. A D gene is named only where the DNA matches it firmly. Size is omitted from some rows. Given values are once, few, many or a class for expanded clones.

CDR3aa | CDR3nt | j_gene | v_gene | abundance | d_gene | len
CASSASVAEETQYF | TGCGCCAGCAGTGCGTCAGTGGCCGAAGAGACCCAGTACTTC | TRBJ2-5 | TRBV10-1 | many | NA | 14
CSPRVGETQYF | TGCAGCCCTAGGGTAGGGGAGACCCAGTACTTC | TRBJ2-5 | TRBV29-1 | many | NA | 11
CASSLVGANYGYTF | TGCGCCAGCAGCTTGGTTGGGGCCAACTATGGCTACACCTTC | TRBJ1-2 | TRBV5-1 | many | NA | 14
CASSFSNPLYF | TGTGCCAGCAGCTTTTCTAATCCCTTGTACTTC | TRBJ2-5 | TRBV7-2 | many | NA | 11
CASRGGSETQYF | TGCGCCAGCAGAGGGGGTTCGGAGACCCAGTACTTC | TRBJ2-5 | TRBV23-1 | many | NA | 12
CSAREQWGVGGGTYEQYF | TGCAGTGCTAGAGAACAATGGGGCGTTGGCGGCGGGACCTACGAGCAGTACTTC | TRBJ2-7 | TRBV20-1 | many | NA | 18
CAISESAGGSGTQYF | TGTGCCATCAGTGAGTCGGCGGGGGGCTCAGGTACGCAGTATTTT | TRBJ2-3 | TRBV10-3 | NA | TRBD2 | 15
CSAKTSGRSEQYF | TGCAGTGCAAAGACTAGCGGGAGATCCGAGCAGTACTTC | TRBJ2-7 | TRBV20-1 | many | TRBD2 | 13
CASSLGDGKPTYEQYF | TGTGCCAGCAGCTTAGGTGACGGGAAGCCCACCTACGAGCAGTACTTC | TRBJ2-7 | TRBV11-2 | few | NA | 16
CASSSRPETQYF | TGCGCCAGCAGTTCCCGCCCGGAGACCCAGTACTTC | TRBJ2-5 | TRBV5-1 | many | NA | 12
CASSLQAPSPQPGGGGGLQDTQYF | TGTGCCAGCAGCTTGCAAGCCCCATCACCCCAACCAGGGGGAGGGGGAGGGTTGCAAGATACGCAGTATTTT | TRBJ2-3 | TRBV5-4 | few | NA | 24
CASSYLGRGSIGDNTGELFF | TGTGCCAGCAGTTACTTAGGTCGGGGGAGTATTGGAGATAACACCGGGGAGCTGTTTTTT | TRBJ2-2 | TRBV6-2/TRBV6-3 | many | NA | 20
CASSLGSGSESYEQYF | TGTGCCAGCAGCTTAGGATCGGGGTCCGAATCCTACGAGCAGTACTTC | TRBJ2-7 | TRBV7-6 | many | NA | 16
CASSILAGNYEQYF | TGTGCCAGCAGCATACTAGCGGGGAACTACGAGCAGTACTTC | TRBJ2-7 | TRBV7-2 | many | TRBD2 | 14
CASSTGGANGNTIYF | TGTGCCAGCAGTACAGGGGGCGCGAATGGAAACACCATATATTTT | TRBJ1-3 | TRBV28 | many | TRBD1 | 15
CASSQEAASLSYEQYF | TGCGCCAGCAGCCAAGAGGCGGCGTCCCTCTCCTACGAGCAGTACTTC | TRBJ2-7 | TRBV4-3 | few | NA | 16
CASSFKASQETQYF | TGTGCCAGCAGCTTTAAAGCTAGCCAAGAGACCCAGTACTTC | TRBJ2-5 | TRBV7-2 | many | NA | 14
CASRIGNGEAFF | TGCGCCAGCAGGATAGGGAATGGTGAAGCTTTCTTT | TRBJ1-1 | TRBV5-1 | many | NA | 12
CASAAPPGGVLVVTQYF | TGCGCCAGCGCGGCTCCCCCAGGGGGCGTTTTGGTTGTGACCCAGTACTTC | TRBJ2-5 | TRBV23-1 | many | TRBD1 | 17
CATSGAGTSSYEQYF | TGTGCCACCAGCGGAGCTGGGACTAGCTCCTACGAGCAGTACTTC | TRBJ2-7 | TRBV15 | many | TRBD2 | 15
CSAAGVAGTPYEQYF | TGCAGTGCTGCCGGGGTGGCGGGCACCCCCTACGAGCAGTACTTC | TRBJ2-7 | TRBV20-1 | few | NA | 15
CASSSPTYEQYF | TGTGCCAGCAGCTCCCCCACCTACGAGCAGTACTTC | TRBJ2-7 | TRBV7-2 | many | NA | 12
CSARDPLAGATDTQYF | TGCAGTGCTAGAGATCCACTAGCGGGGGCCACAGATACGCAGTATTTT | TRBJ2-3 | TRBV20-1 | many | TRBD2 | 16
CASSLDPDRVEQYF | TGCGCCAGCAGCTTGGACCCCGACAGGGTCGAGCAGTACTTC | TRBJ2-7 | TRBV5-1 | few | TRBD1 | 14
CSARRGRVGYEQYF | TGCAGTGCTAGAAGGGGTCGGGTGGGCTACGAGCAGTACTTC | TRBJ2-7 | TRBV20-1 | many | NA | 14
CASSYNRDRGYEQYF | TGTGCCAGCAGTTACAACCGGGACAGAGGCTACGAGCAGTACTTC | TRBJ2-7 | TRBV6-5 | NA | TRBD1 | 15
CSVEVPGVYGYTF | TGCAGCGTTGAAGTTCCAGGGGTCTATGGCTACACCTTC | TRBJ1-2 | TRBV29-1 | many | NA | 13
CAGRTSILSSYNSPLHF | TGTGCCGGACGGACGTCAATCTTAAGCTCCTATAATTCACCCCTCCACTTT | TRBJ1-6 | TRBV2 | NA | NA | 17
CAISESVNYEQYF | TGTGCCATCAGTGAGTCCGTGAACTACGAGCAGTACTTC | TRBJ2-7 | TRBV10-3 | many | NA | 13